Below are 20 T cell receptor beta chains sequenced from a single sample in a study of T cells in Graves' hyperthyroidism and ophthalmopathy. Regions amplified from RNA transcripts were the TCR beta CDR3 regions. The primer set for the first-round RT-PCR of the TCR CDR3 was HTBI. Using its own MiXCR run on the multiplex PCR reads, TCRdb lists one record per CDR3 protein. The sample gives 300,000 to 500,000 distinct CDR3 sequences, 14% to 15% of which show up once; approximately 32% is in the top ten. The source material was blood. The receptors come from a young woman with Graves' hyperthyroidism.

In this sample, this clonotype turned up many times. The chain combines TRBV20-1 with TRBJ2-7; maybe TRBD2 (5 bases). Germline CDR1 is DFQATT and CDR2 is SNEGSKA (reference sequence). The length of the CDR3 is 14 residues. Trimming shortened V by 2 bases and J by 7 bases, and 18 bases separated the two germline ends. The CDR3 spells CSARRWESLREQYF. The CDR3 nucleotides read TGCAGTGCTAGAAGGTGGGAGAGTCTCCGAGAGCAGTACTTC.

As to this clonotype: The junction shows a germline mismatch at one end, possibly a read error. CDR3 sequence reads: CASSSVWGQEAQYF. CDR3 nucleotide sequence: TGTGCCAGCAGTTCGGTCTGGGGTCAAGAGGCCCAGTACTTC. The J gene is TRBJ2-5, the V gene TRBV27; D is unresolved. Germline values: CDR1 MNHEY, CDR2 SMNVEV (reference sequence). The CDR3 contains 14 residues.

The CDR3 loop reads CASSLRTVRNSPLHF. CDR3 bases: TGTGCCAGCAGTTTAAGGACAGTACGAAATTCACCCCTCCACTTT. The rearrangement joins TRBV28 to TRBJ1-6; the D gene is possibly TRBD1 (6 bases). Germline V lookup: CDR1 MDHEN, CDR2 SYDVKM. The CDR3 has 15 amino acids. The V and J ends lost 2 bases and 7 bases respectively, with 12 bases between them.

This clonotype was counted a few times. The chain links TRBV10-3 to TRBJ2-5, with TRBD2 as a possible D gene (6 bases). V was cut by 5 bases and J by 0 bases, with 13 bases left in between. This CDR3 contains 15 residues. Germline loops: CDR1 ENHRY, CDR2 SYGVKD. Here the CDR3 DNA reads TGTGCCATCAGTTGGAATGCTAGCGACCAAGAGACCCAGTACTTC. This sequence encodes CAISWNASDQETQYF.

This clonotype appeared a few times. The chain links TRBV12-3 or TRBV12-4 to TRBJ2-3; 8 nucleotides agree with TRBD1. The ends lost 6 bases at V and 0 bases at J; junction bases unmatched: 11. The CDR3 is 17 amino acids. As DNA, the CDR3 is TGTGCCAGCAGCCGAACAACCGGGACAGGTAGCACAGATACGCAGTATTTT. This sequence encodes CASSRTTGTGSTDTQYF.

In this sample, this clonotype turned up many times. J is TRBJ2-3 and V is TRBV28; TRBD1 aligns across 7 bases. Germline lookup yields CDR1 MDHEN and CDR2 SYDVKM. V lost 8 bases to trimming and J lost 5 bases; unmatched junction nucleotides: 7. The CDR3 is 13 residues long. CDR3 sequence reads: CASAKRGLDTQYF. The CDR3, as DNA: TGTGCCAGCGCAAAGAGGGGGCTAGATACGCAGTATTTT.

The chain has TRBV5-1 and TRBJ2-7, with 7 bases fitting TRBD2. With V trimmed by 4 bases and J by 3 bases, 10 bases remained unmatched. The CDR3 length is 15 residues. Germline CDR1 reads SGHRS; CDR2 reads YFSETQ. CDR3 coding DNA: TGCGCCAGCAGCCCTCCGGGACTAAATATCTACGAGCAGTACTTC. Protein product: CASSPPGLNIYEQYF.

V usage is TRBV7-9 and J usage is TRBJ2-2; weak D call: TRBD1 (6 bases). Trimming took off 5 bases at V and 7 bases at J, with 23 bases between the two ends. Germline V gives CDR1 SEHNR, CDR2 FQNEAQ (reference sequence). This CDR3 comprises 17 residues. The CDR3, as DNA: TGTGCCAGCAGCAAAGCCCAGGGGCGAGGTACTGGCGGGGAGCTGTTTTTT. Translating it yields CASSKAQGRGTGGELFF. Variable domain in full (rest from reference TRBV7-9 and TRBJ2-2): DTGVSQNPRHKITKRGQNVTFRCDPISEHNRLYWYRQTLGQGPEFLTYFQNEAQLEKSRLLSDRFSAERPKGSFSTLEIQRTEQGDSAMYLCASSKAQGRGTGGELFFGEGSRLTVL.

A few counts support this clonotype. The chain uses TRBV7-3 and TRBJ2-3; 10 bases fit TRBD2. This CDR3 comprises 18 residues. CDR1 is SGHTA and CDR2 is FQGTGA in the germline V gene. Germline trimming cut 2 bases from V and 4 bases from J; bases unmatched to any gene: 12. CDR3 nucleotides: TGTGCCAGCAGCTTAGCGGGCGCTAGCGGGAGCCTCGCAGATACGCAGTATTTT. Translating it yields CASSLAGASGSLADTQYF.

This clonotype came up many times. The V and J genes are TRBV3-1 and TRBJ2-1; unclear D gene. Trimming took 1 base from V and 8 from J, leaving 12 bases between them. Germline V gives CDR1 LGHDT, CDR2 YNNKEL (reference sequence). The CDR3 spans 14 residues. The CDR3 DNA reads TGTGCCAGCAGCCAAGGGGTAAATCGATATGAGCAGTTCTTC. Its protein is CASSQGVNRYEQFF.

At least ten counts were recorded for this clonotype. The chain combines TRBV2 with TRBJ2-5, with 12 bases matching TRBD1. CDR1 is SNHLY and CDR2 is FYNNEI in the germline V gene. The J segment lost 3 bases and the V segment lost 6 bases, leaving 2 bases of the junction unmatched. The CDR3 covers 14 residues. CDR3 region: CASRGQGAEETQYF. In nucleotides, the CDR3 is TGTGCCAGCAGGGGACAGGGGGCTGAAGAGACCCAGTACTTC. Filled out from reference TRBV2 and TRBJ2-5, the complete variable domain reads EPEVTQTPSHQVTQMGQEVILRCVPISNHLYFYWYRQILGQKVEFLVSFYNNEISEKSEIFDDQFSVERPDGSNFTLKIRSTKLEDSAMYFCASRGQGAEETQYFGPGTRLLVL.

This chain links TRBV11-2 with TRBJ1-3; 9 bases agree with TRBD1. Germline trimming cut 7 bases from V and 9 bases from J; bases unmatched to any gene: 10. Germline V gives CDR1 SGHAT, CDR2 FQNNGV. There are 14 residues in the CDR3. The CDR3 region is CASNPQGARGTIYF. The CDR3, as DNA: TGTGCCAGCAACCCACAGGGGGCGCGGGGCACCATATATTTT.

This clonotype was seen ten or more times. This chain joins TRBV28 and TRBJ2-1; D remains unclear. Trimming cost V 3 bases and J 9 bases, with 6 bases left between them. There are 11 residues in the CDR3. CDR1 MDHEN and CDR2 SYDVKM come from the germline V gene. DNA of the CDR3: TGTGCCAGCAGTTTCCGCGGTGAGCAGTTCTTC. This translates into CASSFRGEQFF.

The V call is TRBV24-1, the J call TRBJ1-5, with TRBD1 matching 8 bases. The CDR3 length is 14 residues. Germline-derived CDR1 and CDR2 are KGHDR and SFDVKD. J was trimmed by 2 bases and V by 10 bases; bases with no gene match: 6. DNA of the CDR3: TGTGCCACGGCCCCGACAGGGGGCAATCAGCCCCAGCATTTT. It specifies CATAPTGGNQPQHF.

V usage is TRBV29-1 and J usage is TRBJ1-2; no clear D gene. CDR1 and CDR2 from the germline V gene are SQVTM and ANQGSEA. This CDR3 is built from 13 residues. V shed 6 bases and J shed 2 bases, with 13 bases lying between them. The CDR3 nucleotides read TGCAGCGTCGCCGATGGACGGAACTATGGCTACACCTTC. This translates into CSVADGRNYGYTF.

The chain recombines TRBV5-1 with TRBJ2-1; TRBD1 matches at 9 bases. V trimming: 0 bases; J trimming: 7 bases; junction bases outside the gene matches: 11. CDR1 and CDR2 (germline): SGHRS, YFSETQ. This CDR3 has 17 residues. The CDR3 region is CASSLEGTGRVSNEQFF. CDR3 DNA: TGCGCCAGCAGCTTGGAGGGGACAGGGAGGGTATCGAATGAGCAGTTCTTC.

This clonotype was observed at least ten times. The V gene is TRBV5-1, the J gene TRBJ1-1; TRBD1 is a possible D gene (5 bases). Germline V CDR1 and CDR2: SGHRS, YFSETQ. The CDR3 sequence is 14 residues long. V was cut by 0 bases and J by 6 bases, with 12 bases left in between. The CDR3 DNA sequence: TGCGCCAGCAGCTTGGCGGGACCGAGGGCTGAAGCTTTCTTT. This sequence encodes CASSLAGPRAEAFF.

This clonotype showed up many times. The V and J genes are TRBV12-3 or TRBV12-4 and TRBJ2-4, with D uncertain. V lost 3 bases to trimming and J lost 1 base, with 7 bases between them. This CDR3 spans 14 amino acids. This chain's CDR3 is CASSLLGAKNIQYF. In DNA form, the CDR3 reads TGTGCCAGCAGTTTGCTGGGGGCCAAAAACATTCAGTACTTC.

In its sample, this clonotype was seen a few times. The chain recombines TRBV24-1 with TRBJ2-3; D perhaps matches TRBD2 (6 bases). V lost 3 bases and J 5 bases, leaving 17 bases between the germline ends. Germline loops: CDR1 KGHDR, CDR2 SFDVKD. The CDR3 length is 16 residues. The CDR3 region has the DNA TGTGCCACCAGTGATGGCGGCGGGAACGATTTAGATACGCAGTATTTT. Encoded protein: CATSDGGGNDLDTQYF.

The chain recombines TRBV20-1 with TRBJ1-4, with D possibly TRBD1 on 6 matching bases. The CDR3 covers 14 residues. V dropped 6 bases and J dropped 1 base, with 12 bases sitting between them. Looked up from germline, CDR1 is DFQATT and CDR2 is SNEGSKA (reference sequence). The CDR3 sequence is CSALQGGTNEKLFF. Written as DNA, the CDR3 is TGCAGTGCCTTACAGGGAGGAACTAATGAAAAACTGTTTTTT.